This T cell receptor (beta chain) was sequenced in a study of cytomegalovirus exposure and HLA in healthy donors (dated by TCRdb to 2016 to 2017). About the investigation overall: An earlier analysis of 550 to 700 of the donors reported 250 to 350 Gb of sequence data and about 100 million unique TCR beta sequences from roughly 180 million T cells. Donor age, sex, ethnicity and CMV serostatus were compiled together with the repertoire data. To predict cytomegalovirus infection status, the study brought together high-throughput TCR immunosequencing, statistical association of individual TCRs with disease status, and machine learning. In addition to the first cohort of roughly 670 subjects, a separate validation cohort of 120 different subjects was used. In a later genetic analysis, genome-wide SNP genotypes for about three fifths of the roughly 670 donors were used, and that subset was treated as a discovery cohort. The number of typed donors differed by locus: about 620-640 for A, B, C, DRB1 and DQB1; approximately 530 for DQA1; around 580 for DPA1; and 400 to 480 for DPB1. An early release that covered more than 550 HLA-typed donors contained about 300 gigabases of sequencing data and 80 million or so unique TCR sequences. The study aimed to test whether signatures of past pathogen exposure could be identified by cataloging public T cell receptors. Across some 400 genotyped donors of the cohort, an average of approximately 220,000 unique TCR beta nucleotide sequences per donor were sequenced, and roughly 20% of those sequences were non-productive. Several DR-DQ haplotypes were treated as single units for association and clustering because of strong linkage in the cohort. To study patterns of TCR occurrence, a later analysis re-analyzed previously published TCR beta repertoires from 600 to 750 donors and added high-resolution HLA genotyping. All discovery cohort repertoires had been generated on a single sequencing platform. Of the roughly 400 genotyped donors, over 70% fell in the genetic ancestry cluster associated with self-reported Caucasian donors. Using immunosequencing, the study profiled T cell repertoires from 500 to 800 subjects and related those repertoires to cytomegalovirus serostatus. In the later analysis, no new phenotypic data were used to find candidate immune exposures; instead, reliance was placed on TCR beta sequences and their occurrence across donors. An earlier analysis of nearly 600 of the donors applied high-throughput TCR beta sequencing to assess whether each TCR beta V gene segment acted as functional or pseudogenic. Class I and class II HLA loci were covered by the typing at four-digit resolution. The full study reports these points: It was suggested by the authors that the approach could potentially be generalized to other disease states and immunological phenotypes. A later analysis found that HLA-associated TCR beta chains were more clonally expanded and had lower generation probabilities than equally common non-associated chains. Most TCR sequences were observed very rarely across donors, whereas some public TCRs were present in many individuals. Only TCR beta chains were sequenced in this cohort, and the absence of alpha or paired-chain data limited detectable features. Linkage disequilibrium might explain the correlated functional status among segregating V segments, but an unknown experimental factor could not be excluded. A later genetic analysis associated a missense DCLRE1C variant with V-gene and J-gene trimming of TCR beta chains, and an independent cohort replicated the association. The study gave a list of over 150 TCR beta chains associated with cytomegalovirus. The earlier analysis of about 600 of the donors excluded over 15 rarely observed V segments, including chromosome 9 orphons, because counts were too low. A group of highly shared sequence variants was considered likely to be a technical artifact of the sequencing pipeline. In an earlier analysis of several hundred of the donors, most TCR beta V segments were observed in productive rearrangements about 87% or about 30% of the time, broadly matching IMGT annotations. Presence/absence analyses assumed roughly uniform sequencing depth across donors, an assumption that may not hold. A further reported finding was that TCR beta sequences accurately predicted the HLA-A and HLA-B alleles for most subjects in the first cohort. Immune exposure information for the cohort was limited to CMV serostatus. When HLA alleles, especially DR and DQ, strongly co-occurred, attributing TCR associations to individual alleles was difficult. In a later analysis, TCR association rates were found to vary across HLA loci, with the most associated TCRs seen for DRB1 alleles and the fewest for HLA-C alleles. The classifier was reported to diagnose cytomegalovirus status with high specificity and sensitivity in both the original and validation cohorts. Most CMV-associated TCR beta chains appeared to be HLA-restricted in a later analysis, and the HLA associations seemed to be driven largely by CMV exposure. Specific HLA alleles were associated with 16,951 TCR beta sequences at a false discovery rate of 0.05 in a later analysis. In a later analysis, several top co-occurrence clusters were reported to appear linked to parvovirus B19, influenza, CMV and Epstein-Barr virus. HLA typing was unavailable for some donors at each locus, so association tests used only the typed subset. A few of the identified cytomegalovirus-associated TCR beta chains were confirmed in vitro to be specific for cytomegalovirus antigens. A later genetic analysis reported fewer N-insertions in productive TCRs among donors in an Asian-associated ancestry cluster than the roughly 620-donor mean.

The cohort consisted of approximately 690 healthy bone marrow donors. Cohort members were all nominally healthy when sampled, although unrecorded immune exposures were likely present. The donor tested CMV seropositive, placing the donor among the 250 to 300 seropositive members of the cohort. Every donor gave a peripheral blood sample, and the peripheral blood mononuclear cells from that sample were used for TCR beta sequencing. The Qiagen DNeasy Blood Extraction Kit was used to extract genomic DNA from the blood cell samples. Concerning this clone itself: There is no known antigen for this receptor. No qualities accompany the bases; no much larger clone lies one base away.

The method behind the library was the immunoSEQ multiplex PCR assay. For the multiplex PCR, a mixture combining 60 forward primers for TCR Vbeta segments and 13 reverse primers for TCR Jbeta segments was used. A multiplex PCR assay on genomic DNA amplified the CDR3 region of rearranged TCR beta genes. On the Illumina HiSeq System, the amplified TCR beta libraries were sequenced as 87-base-pair reads. The authors' pipeline ran thus. A later analysis tallied about 77 million unique TCR beta chains across the 700 or so repertoires, and around 10 million of those chains were shared by two or more donors. Raw reads were error-corrected and collapsed into unique sequences by a nearest-neighbor algorithm in which closely related sequences were merged to remove PCR and sequencing errors. V, D and J gene segments were assigned by aligning CDR3 sequences to IMGT reference sequences. For a sequence to be retained, at least a six-nucleotide match to both a V gene segment and a J gene segment was required. A rearrangement was called productive if the CDR3 had no stop codons and remained in frame with V and J, and every other rearrangement was called non-productive. Following IMGT convention, CDR3 was defined as the stretch from the second conserved V-encoded cysteine to the conserved J-encoded phenylalanine. The earlier analysis of a few hundred of the donors excluded any sequence lacking an unambiguous match to a single V gene segment. An earlier analysis of fewer than 750 of the donors called V segments functional above 56.7% productive rearrangements and segregating when the between-donor standard deviation exceeded 5%. A statistical classification framework was developed to diagnose cytomegalovirus status using the catalog of TCR beta chain sequences. In a later analysis, V and J genes were assigned by comparing TCR nucleotide sequences against IMGT/GENE-DB human TR gene sequences. A later analysis assigned CDR3 sequences and most-parsimonious VDJ recombination scenarios with the TCRdist pipeline. In a later analysis, each TCR beta chain was defined by its CDR3 amino acid sequence together with its V-gene family, and reads without a unique V-gene family were excluded. In a later analysis, around 650 highly shared, low-generation-probability nucleotide sequences were removed to address suspected cross-contamination and a sequencing artifact. A later analysis calculated a clonal expansion index for each public chain from normalized within-repertoire ranks of inferred template counts. In a later analysis, generation probabilities were computed using a VDJ recombination model fitted to out-of-frame rearrangements, and the results were checked against IGoR. Hypergeometric tests were used in a later analysis to score TCR-TCR, TCR-HLA and TCR-CMV co-occurrence, with a repertoire-size bias correction applied to the TCR pairs. In a later analysis, false discovery rates were estimated by permuting HLA or CMV assignments 20 times. In a later analysis, co-occurring TCRs were grouped using DBSCAN, with TCRdist sequence similarity added in when clustering inside HLA-allele-positive subsets. Repertoires with fewer than 30,000 or more than 120,000 public chains were left out of co-occurrence clustering, as were about 5 repertoires with anomalous nucleotide sharing. TCRdb mirrors the immuneACCESS table, restricted to in-frame sequences. Some clones are absent from its copies; in checked studies, under half trace to an unresolved V gene, and the reason for the others is unknown. V and J calls and clone size are copied from that table; D and trimming were computed from the DNA. A total of about 160,000 clones appear in this sample, about four fifths of them only once. Just under 6.5% of the sample is taken by the ten largest.

This receptor was obtained from a man in his fifties in good health and CMV-seropositive. The specimen was PBMCs.

CDR3 region: CASSLLLAGGSNEQFF. The bases are TGTGCCAGCAGTTTACTACTAGCGGGAGGATCCAATGAGCAGTTCTTC. The rearranged segments are TRBV27 and TRBJ2-1; 12 bases in between match TRBD2. At the junction V is shortened by 2 bases and J by 6 bases; bases outside the gene matches: 5. CDR1 and CDR2 are read off the germline V gene (reference sequence) as MNHEY and SMNVEV. There are 16 amino acids in the CDR3, from cysteine to phenylalanine inclusive. Just the 48-base CDR3 DNA is kept, in frame starting at base 1.